This T cell receptor beta chain was retrieved from a study of stem cell transplantation in POMP-related autoinflammatory disease. Across the whole study: Defective thymoproteasomes were hypothesized to impair CD8+ T-cell positive selection. CD8+ T cells were low and CD4+ cells naive-skewed before transplant. General study results and limits: Fewer unique TRB V-J gene pairings were identified in patients with PRAID. In patients with PRAID, every analyzed T-cell subset tended to show lower diversity and higher clonality.

This CDR3 is built from 14 residues. V was pared by 4 bases and J by 7 bases, with 4 bases of the junction left unmatched. The germline gives CDR1 MNHEY, CDR2 SMNVEV (reference sequence). Prominent immunodeficiency with autoinflammation defined PRAID. Profiled with immunoSEQ multiplex PCR; TCRdb holds only in-frame clones, not every one. The sample includes around 10,000 clones, around 87% of them seen just once. For this clone: Its target is unknown.

Source: CD8+ T cells from PBMCs, taken before stem cell transplantation. The chain employs TRBV27 and TRBJ1-4, with 9 bases matching TRBD1. This receptor was taken from a human donor with POMP-related autoinflammation and immune dysregulation (PRAID). The CDR3 DNA is TGTGCCAGCAGTTCGGGACAGGGCGGTGAAAAACTGTTTTTT. Translated: CASSSGQGGEKLFF. Looking up the rest from reference TRBV27 and TRBJ1-4 gives the full variable domain: EAQVTQNPRYLITVTGKKLTVTCSQNMNHEYMSWYRQDPGLGLRQIYYSMNVEVTDKGDVPEGYKVSRKEKRNFPLILESPSPNQTSLYFCASSSGQGGEKLFFGSGTQLSVL.